This TCR beta chain was sequenced during a study of OX40 agonist ivuxolimab in advanced cancers. At the level of the study: Ivuxolimab, an agonistic anti-OX40 (CD134) antibody, was given to patients. Broader study findings: CD8+ T cells were the subset that, on average, had more expanded clones than CD4+.

As to this clone: Its target is not known.

J gave up 0 bases and V 4 bases, and 13 bases lay outside the gene matches. CDR3 length: 21 residues. Looked up from germline, CDR1 is SGHVS and CDR2 is FNYEAQ. Baseline was the first blood sampling point, followed by cycle 4 day 1 and cycle 7 day 1. Produced via immunoSEQ multiplex PCR; TCRdb's table is partial and in-frame only. The table has about 30,000 clones, around three quarters seen once. The TCR was taken from an adult with an advanced solid tumor such as melanoma, head and neck, liver or kidney cancer. Sequenced here: CD4+ or CD8+ T cells sorted from blood, sampled in a trial of the OX40 agonist ivuxolimab. The chain joins TRBV7-6 to TRBJ2-1, with 15 bases matching TRBD2. CDR3 nucleotide sequence: TGTGCCAGCAGCTCACCAATCGGACTAGCGGGGGGGCCCCGCTCCTACAATGAGCAGTTCTTC. Its protein product is CASSSPIGLAGGPRSYNEQFF.